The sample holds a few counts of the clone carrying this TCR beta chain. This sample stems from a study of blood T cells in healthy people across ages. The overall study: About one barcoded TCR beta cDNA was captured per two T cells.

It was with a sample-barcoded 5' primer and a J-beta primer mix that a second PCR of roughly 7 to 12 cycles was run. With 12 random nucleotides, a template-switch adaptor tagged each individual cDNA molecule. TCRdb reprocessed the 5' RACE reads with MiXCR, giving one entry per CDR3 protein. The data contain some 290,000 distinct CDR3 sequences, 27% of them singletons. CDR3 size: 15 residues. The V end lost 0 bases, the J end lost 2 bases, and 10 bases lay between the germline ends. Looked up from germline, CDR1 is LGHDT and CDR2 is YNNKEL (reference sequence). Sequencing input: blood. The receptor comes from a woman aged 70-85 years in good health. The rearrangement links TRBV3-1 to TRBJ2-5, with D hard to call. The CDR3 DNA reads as TGTGCCAGCAGCCAAGATCTTGGCAGACAAGAGACCCAGTACTTC. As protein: CASSQDLGRQETQYF.